These 19 T cell receptor beta chains were sequenced from one sample in a study of technical replicates of blood from a handful of donors. Measured with immunoSEQ multiplex PCR; TCRdb has only the in-frame clones, and not every one. The sample holds approximately 60,000 clones, more than 75% seen once. Specimen: PBMCs. These receptors all stem from a human donor in good health. Some clones in this sample may be carry-over from other donors' samples.

The J gene is TRBJ2-5, the V gene TRBV6-1, with a tentative D call TRBD2 (6 bases). This CDR3 has 14 residues. The V gene's germline CDR1 is MNHNS and CDR2 SASEGT. Between the trimmed V and J ends, which lost 6 bases and 2 bases, there was a span of 13 bases. This CDR3 is CASRVLAGQETQYF. CDR3 coding DNA: TGTGCCAGCAGAGTACTAGCAGGGCAAGAGACCCAGTACTTC.

This rearrangement joins TRBV11-2 to TRBJ2-1, with D tentatively TRBD2 (6 bases). This CDR3 is built from 15 residues. Looked up from germline, CDR1 is SGHAT and CDR2 is FQNNGV. The ends were cut back, 5 bases at V and 4 bases at J, with 15 bases in the middle. The CDR3 nucleotides read TGTGCCAGCAGCGGAGGGCAGCGGACTTACAATGAGCAGTTCTTC. It encodes CASSGGQRTYNEQFF.

This chain joins TRBV2 and TRBJ2-7; TRBD1 matches at 11 bases. V was clipped by 4 bases and J by 13 bases; unmatched bases: 12. The germline V gene has CDR1 SNHLY and CDR2 FYNNEI. There are 14 residues in the CDR3. CDR3 amino acids: CASSVRTGGLRAYF. The CDR3 DNA reads as TGTGCCAGCAGTGTTAGGACAGGGGGCTTACGAGCCTACTTC.

The chain has TRBV18 and TRBJ2-5; a weak D match, TRBD1 (7 bases). Between the trimmed V and J ends, which lost 3 bases and 5 bases, there was a span of 19 bases. The length of the CDR3 is 16 residues. From germline, CDR1 is KGHSH and CDR2 LQKENI. DNA of the CDR3: TGTGCCAGCTCACCCGAAAGACAGGGAGGAAGGGAGACCCAGTACTTC. Its protein product is CASSPERQGGRETQYF.

This rearrangement joins TRBV7-2 to TRBJ2-7, with TRBD2 matching over 12 bases. CDR3 length: 16 amino acids. Germline CDR1 reads SGHTA; CDR2 reads FQGNSA. The ends lost 5 bases at V and 5 bases at J; junction bases unmatched: 10. Written as DNA, the CDR3 is TGTGCCAGCAGCCTAACAACTAGCGGGAGGTTAAACGAGCAGTACTTC. Residues: CASSLTTSGRLNEQYF.

The chain recombines TRBV5-1 with TRBJ2-7; 8 nucleotides line up with TRBD2. The CDR3 has 14 amino acids. In germline, CDR1 is SGHRS, CDR2 YFSETQ. With 4 bases clipped from V and 1 base from J, the junction kept 4 bases outside the gene matches. The CDR3 protein is CASSRGGGSYEQYF. The CDR3 DNA follows: TGCGCCAGCAGCAGGGGCGGGGGGTCCTACGAGCAGTACTTC.

The chain links TRBV5-6 to TRBJ2-7; possibly TRBD2 for D (6 bases). The CDR3 is 15 residues long. V shed 1 base and J shed 6 bases, with 17 bases lying between them. Germline CDR1 is SGHDT and CDR2 is YYEEEE. CDR3 sequence reads: CASSLQQTRFAEQYF. The CDR3 coding sequence is TGTGCCAGCAGCTTGCAACAGACTAGATTCGCCGAGCAGTACTTC.

The CDR3 sequence: CATSRATTTLYEQYF. CDR3 DNA: TGTGCCACCAGCAGGGCGACAACAACCCTCTACGAGCAGTACTTC. The chain employs TRBV15 and TRBJ2-7; D unclear. The germline V gene encodes CDR1 LNHNV and CDR2 YYDKDF (reference sequence). V dropped 3 bases and J dropped 3 bases, with 15 bases sitting between them. The CDR3 runs 15 residues.

The rearrangement joins TRBV20-1 to TRBJ2-7; no clear D. The CDR3 is 11 amino acids. CDR1 is DFQATT and CDR2 is SNEGSKA in the germline V gene (reference sequence). V lost 5 bases and J lost 2, with 7 bases in between. The CDR3 coding sequence is TGCAGTGCTGCGCGGACCTACGAGCAGTACTTC. Amino acid sequence: CSAARTYEQYF.

This clone was observed once. CDR3 coding DNA: TGTGCCAGCAGCTTGGAGGACACCGGGGAGCTGTTTTTT. It yields the protein CASSLEDTGELFF. The chain employs TRBV11-2 and TRBJ2-2; possibly TRBD2 for D (5 bases). Germline loops: CDR1 SGHAT, CDR2 FQNNGV. Trimming took off 3 bases at V and 3 bases at J, with 5 bases between the two ends. The CDR3 loop spans 13 amino acids.

This sequence joins TRBV7-2 and TRBJ2-5; 14 bases match TRBD2. The CDR3 has 16 residues. V dropped 5 bases and J dropped 4; count of bases not matched to a gene: 6. CDR1 is SGHTA, CDR2 FQGNSA, per germline. Here the CDR3 DNA reads TGTGCCAGCAGCCTGGGGACTAGCGGGAGAATAGAGACCCAGTACTTC. Residues: CASSLGTSGRIETQYF. Based on the CDR3 plus reference TRBV7-2 and TRBJ2-5, the full variable domain is GAGVSQSPSNKVTEKGKDVELRCDPISGHTALYWYRQSLGQGLEFLIYFQGNSAPDKSGLPSDRFSAERTGGSVSTLTIQRTQQEDSAVYLCASSLGTSGRIETQYFGPGTRLLVL.

The chain combines TRBV27 with TRBJ2-7; TRBD2 matches 9 bases. This CDR3 has 14 amino acids. Germline-derived CDR1 and CDR2 are MNHEY and SMNVEV (reference sequence). V was clipped by 2 bases and J by 2 bases; unmatched bases: 1. The CDR3, as DNA: TGTGCCAGCAGTTTAAGCGGGGGGACCTACGAGCAGTACTTC. Its translation is CASSLSGGTYEQYF.

V usage is TRBV7-8 and J usage is TRBJ2-3, with TRBD2 as a possible D gene (5 bases). Trimming cost V 1 base and J 6 bases, with 11 bases left between them. Germline V gene lookup returns CDR1 SGHVS and CDR2 FQNEAQ. This CDR3 spans 14 amino acids. The CDR3 DNA is TGTGCCAGCAGCTTAGTTCCTAGCCCCGATACGCAGTATTTT. Amino acids: CASSLVPSPDTQYF.

The count of this clone is one. This chain uses TRBV11-2 with TRBJ1-2, with unresolved D. Per the germline V gene, CDR1 is SGHAT and CDR2 is FQNNGV. The CDR3 sequence is 14 residues long. Trimming removed 5 bases from V and 2 bases from J, with 12 bases in between. CDR3 region: CASSLGGSNYGYTF. Here the CDR3 DNA reads TGTGCCAGCAGCCTAGGAGGGTCCAACTATGGCTACACCTTC.

This clone was counted only a few times. The same CDR3 can be traced to other DNA sequences in this sample. J is TRBJ1-6 and V is TRBV19; 9 bases fit TRBD1. Germline loops: CDR1 LNHDA, CDR2 SQIVND (reference sequence). The CDR3 is 13 residues long. After removal of 3 bases from V and 10 bases from J, the junction contained 1 base not matched to a gene. The DNA of the CDR3 is TGTGCCAGTAGTATGACAGGGGGATCACCCCTCCACTTT. Protein product: CASSMTGGSPLHF.

The chain couples TRBV30 to TRBJ1-2; 9 bases map to TRBD1. V shed 2 bases and J 4 bases; nucleotides not matched to a gene: 8. CDR1 is GTSNPN, CDR2 SVGIG, per germline (reference sequence). This CDR3 is built from 15 residues. The CDR3 nucleotides read TGTGCCTGGAGTCGATTTCCGGGACAGGGCTATGGCTACACCTTC. Its protein is CAWSRFPGQGYGYTF.

This chain joins TRBV6-5 and TRBJ1-2; TRBD1 matches at 9 bases. V lost 2 bases and J lost 12; bases outside the gene matches: 10. This CDR3 contains 14 residues. Germline V gives CDR1 MNHEY, CDR2 SVGAGI. The CDR3 here is CASSYQGQGSLDTF. The CDR3 DNA reads as TGTGCCAGCAGTTACCAGGGACAGGGCAGTCTTGACACCTTC.

The chain is built from TRBV5-4 and TRBJ1-2, with TRBD1 as a possible D gene (5 bases). CDR3 length: 12 amino acids. The germline V and J ends were trimmed by 4 bases and 4 bases, with 8 bases remaining between them. CDR1 SGHNT and CDR2 YYREEE come from the germline V gene (reference sequence). This CDR3 is CASSIDSYGYTF. Written as DNA, the CDR3 is TGTGCCAGCAGCATTGACAGCTATGGCTACACCTTC.

The rearrangement links TRBV2 to TRBJ1-2; maybe TRBD1 (6 bases). CDR1 and CDR2 from the germline V gene are SNHLY and FYNNEI. With 10 bases removed from V and 2 bases from J, the gap between germline ends came to 11 bases. CDR3 size: 12 residues. The DNA for the CDR3 is TGTGCCACCTCCGACAGGAACTATGGCTACACCTTC. It translates to CATSDRNYGYTF.